This T cell receptor beta chain was documented in a study of blood T cell repertoires in COVID-19. Data came from immunoSEQ multiplex PCR; TCRdb stores just in-frame clones and leaves some out. The table has 87,000 or so clones, around 83% seen once. V shed 1 base and J 1 base; nucleotides not matched to a gene: 6. The CDR3 has 16 amino acids. Germline-derived CDR1 and CDR2 are MGHRA and YSYEKL. The source material was peripheral blood. The chain employs TRBV4-1 and TRBJ1-1; TRBD1 aligns across 7 bases. The receptor's source is a woman older than 75 in a cohort sampled during active or convalescent COVID-19. The CDR3 sequence is CASSQAVQGRNTEAFF. The CDR3 DNA sequence: TGCGCCAGCAGCCAAGCCGTACAGGGGCGGAACACTGAAGCTTTCTTT.